This TCR beta chain was sequenced in a study of T cells in localized non-small cell lung cancer. Notes on the study in general: Because sequencing included only one region (of the tumor), heterogeneity remains possible. Greater blood T cell density accompanied longer overall survival. The study detected a median about 57 of the top 100 tumor clones in adjacent lung. Of the tissues analyzed, uninvolved adjacent lung showed maximal T cell clonality, greater than tumor.

Generated by immunoSEQ multiplex PCR, the TCRdb table keeps only in-frame clones and is missing some. The sample has about 74,000 clones, roughly 84% seen once. Germline V gene sequence: CDR1 MNHEY, CDR2 SMNVEV (reference sequence). This CDR3 contains 14 residues. Trimming cost V 11 bases and J 6 bases; bases outside gene matches: 7. Points on this clone: What it binds is unknown.

V gene TRBV27 combines with J gene TRBJ2-1; 13 bases align to TRBD2. The sequencing used peripheral blood, collected before any cancer treatment. This clonotype originated in a female donor older than 55 with stage I lung adenocarcinoma. This CDR3 is CAARTSGRANEQFF. The DNA of the CDR3 is TGTGCCGCCCGAACTAGCGGGAGGGCCAATGAGCAGTTCTTC.